Listed below are T cell receptor beta chains from one sample, sequenced in a study of T cells in Graves' hyperthyroidism and ophthalmopathy. TCRdb itself ran the multiplex PCR reads through MiXCR, one entry per CDR3 protein. The sample lists fewer than 700,000 distinct CDR3 sequences; 15% to 20% were seen once. Sequenced: blood. The receptor source for this set is a young woman with Graves' hyperthyroidism. Each CDR3 is given with its conserved first and last residue. A D gene is named only where the DNA matches it firmly. Size values are once, few and many counts, or a class for expanded clones, and some rows have none.

TRBV14	TRBD2	few	TRBJ2-2	15	TGTGCCAGCAGCCAAGCACTAGCGGGCACCGGGGAGCTGTTTTTT	CASSQALAGTGELFF
TRBV4-1	TRBD2	.	TRBJ2-1	17	TGCGCCAGCAGCCAAGAACCGGGACTAGCGGTTTACAATGAGCAGTTCTTC	CASSQEPGLAVYNEQFF
TRBV28	.	.	TRBJ2-5	13	TGTGCCAGCAGTTTATGCTCTGGCCGGACCCAGTACTTC	CASSLCSGRTQYF
TRBV15	TRBD1	.	TRBJ2-7	16	TGTGCCACCAGCAGAGATCGGACAGGGAGCACCTACGAGCAGTACTTC	CATSRDRTGSTYEQYF
TRBV3-1	.	many	TRBJ2-1	13	TGTGCCAGCAGCCAAGGGGACAATTATGAGCAGTTCTTC	CASSQGDNYEQFF
TRBV4-1	TRBD1	.	TRBJ2-7	16	TGCGCCAGCAGCCAAGAGACAGGGCAAAGGCGGGACGAGCAGTACTTC	CASSQETGQRRDEQYF
TRBV29-1	TRBD2	many	TRBJ2-7	14	TGCAGCGTTGTTCCCGGACTAGCGGGAATCGAGCAGTACTTC	CSVVPGLAGIEQYF
TRBV28	.	.	TRBJ1-2	14	TGTGCCAGCAGTACTGGGGGGGGAGGCGATGGCTACACCTTC	CASSTGGGGDGYTF
TRBV25-1	.	.	TRBJ2-7	13	TGTGCCAGCGCAGACGGTGGGGGTTACGAGCAGTACTTC	CASADGGGYEQYF
TRBV14	.	few	TRBJ2-3	16	TGTGCCAGCAGCCAAGATGTGGCTAGTCGTGCAGATACGCAGTATTTT	CASSQDVASRADTQYF
TRBV5-1	.	few	TRBJ2-1	15	TGCGCCAGCAGCTTGGGGGGGCCCATTAGCAGTGAGCAGTTCTTC	CASSLGGPISSEQFF
TRBV19	.	few	TRBJ1-5	14	TGTGCCAGTAGCCCCAGCCGAGGGGATCAGCCCCAGCATTTT	CASSPSRGDQPQHF
TRBV6-5	.	many	TRBJ2-3	13	TGTGCCAGCAGTTACAGTAGCACAGATACGCAGTATTTT	CASSYSSTDTQYF
TRBV9	.	many	TRBJ2-7	16	TGTGCCAGCAGCGTAGACCCTAGGACACCTCCCTACGAGCAGTACTTC	CASSVDPRTPPYEQYF
TRBV24-1	.	many	TRBJ2-2	16	TGTGCCACCAGTCGCGCAGACGGAGCGAACACCGGGGAGCTGTTTTTT	CATSRADGANTGELFF
TRBV11-2	.	.	TRBJ1-1	13	TGTGCCAGCAGCTTAGGACAGTCTTTGGGAGCTTTCTTT	CASSLGQSLGAFF
TRBV4-1	.	many	TRBJ1-2	15	TGCGCCAGCAGCCAAGATGTAGGCAGTGGGTATGGCTACACCTTC	CASSQDVGSGYGYTF
TRBV18	.	many	TRBJ2-7	16	TGTGCCAGCTCACCACCCGTTCCTGATAGTTTCCTGGAGCAGTACTTC	CASSPPVPDSFLEQYF